These 20 T cell receptor beta chains originate from one sample sequenced in a study of cytomegalovirus exposure and HLA in healthy donors. PCR involved 60 Vbeta and 13 Jbeta primers. Using immunoSEQ multiplex PCR, the repertoire was profiled, and TCRdb retains in-frame clones only, with some absent. The sample lists around 180,000 clones, over 60% occurring once. Sequences were obtained from PBMCs. These receptors all stem from a girl aged 10-17 years in good health and CMV-seronegative.

This chain connects TRBV6-1 to TRBJ1-4, with D perhaps matching TRBD1 (6 bases). Trimming stripped 6 bases from V and 0 bases from J, with 11 bases between. CDR3 length: 15 residues. Germline lookup yields CDR1 MNHNS and CDR2 SASEGT. In DNA form, the CDR3 reads TGTGCCAGCAGGAGGGACACCACAACTAATGAAAAACTGTTTTTT. This translates into CASRRDTTTNEKLFF.

This chain links TRBV6-5 with TRBJ2-3, with 16 bases aligning to TRBD2. Looked up from germline, CDR1 is MNHEY and CDR2 is SVGAGI. Losses at the gene ends were 6 bases for V and 4 bases for J; bases not matched to a gene: 1. CDR3 length equals 15 residues. Written as DNA, the CDR3 is TGTGCCAGCAGGGGACTAGCGGGGGGGCCAGATACGCAGTATTTT. Protein: CASRGLAGGPDTQYF.

J is TRBJ2-5 and V is TRBV13; D may be TRBD1 (5 bases). The germline gives CDR1 PRHDT, CDR2 FYEKMQ (reference sequence). Trimming removed 4 bases at V and 2 bases at J, with 23 bases between. The CDR3 has 18 residues. The CDR3 is CASSSTSSSTDLQETQYF. In DNA, the CDR3 is TGTGCCAGCAGCTCAACCTCCTCTTCGACAGATCTACAAGAGACCCAGTACTTC. Full variable domain (outside the CDR3, taken from reference TRBV13 and TRBJ2-5): AAGVIQSPRHLIKEKRETATLKCYPIPRHDTVYWYQQGPGQDPQFLISFYEKMQSDKGSIPDRFSAQQFSDYHSELNMSSLELGDSALYFCASSSTSSSTDLQETQYFGPGTRLLVL.

The rearrangement links TRBV5-1 to TRBJ1-1, with TRBD1 matching 9 bases. The V segment lost 2 bases and the J segment 0 bases; nucleotides outside the gene matches: 5. The CDR3 length is 16 residues. Germline-derived CDR1 and CDR2 are SGHRS and YFSETQ. CDR3 sequence reads: CASSFGTGPVNTEAFF. The CDR3 DNA sequence: TGCGCCAGCAGCTTCGGGACAGGGCCCGTGAACACTGAAGCTTTCTTT.

The chain has TRBV6-1 and TRBJ1-4; 9 bases line up with TRBD1. Germline CDR1 is MNHNS and CDR2 is SASEGT. The CDR3 length is 15 residues. J gave up 8 bases and V 7 bases, and 11 bases lay outside the gene matches. The CDR3: CASKGRRTGEEKLFF. CDR3 nucleotide sequence: TGTGCCAGCAAGGGGAGGAGGACAGGGGAGGAAAAACTGTTTTTT.

The chain has TRBV9 and TRBJ2-3; 12 positions agree with TRBD2. The junction had 5 bases not matched to a gene; V was cut back by 4 bases and J by 2 bases. CDR3 length: 16 residues. From germline, CDR1 is SGDLS and CDR2 YYNGEE. This CDR3 reads CASSPRTSGDTDTQYF. The CDR3 DNA reads TGTGCCAGCAGCCCCCGGACTAGCGGGGACACAGATACGCAGTATTTT.

The chain joins TRBV7-3 to TRBJ1-2, with 12 bases lining up with TRBD1. This CDR3 is 15 amino acids long. Germline V lookup: CDR1 SGHTA, CDR2 FQGTGA. With 6 bases clipped from V and 4 bases from J, the junction kept 6 bases outside the gene matches. The CDR3 sequence is CASSPGQGAPYGYTF. The CDR3 bases are TGTGCCAGCAGTCCGGGACAGGGGGCACCCTATGGCTACACCTTC.

The chain joins TRBV6-6 to TRBJ1-1; D not resolved. This CDR3 has 12 amino acids. The V and J ends lost 10 bases and 3 bases respectively, with 12 bases between them. CDR1 MNHNY and CDR2 SVGAGI come from the germline V gene (reference sequence). CDR3 DNA sequence: TGTGCCACCCGGCCCAGCGACACTGAAGCTTTCTTT. The encoded protein is CATRPSDTEAFF.

This clone was found a few times. The CDR3 loop is CASSGQGGGVNTEAFF. In DNA form, the CDR3 reads TGCGCCAGCAGTGGACAGGGAGGGGGGGTGAACACTGAAGCTTTCTTT. V and J are TRBV5-1 and TRBJ1-1; 8 bases agree with TRBD1. The CDR3 consists of 16 residues. Looked up from germline, CDR1 is SGHRS and CDR2 is YFSETQ. Trimming took 5 bases from V and 0 from J; bases not matched to a gene: 9.

This clone was seen a single time. The J gene is TRBJ2-3, the V gene TRBV5-1, with a tentative D call TRBD2 (6 bases). This CDR3 is built from 14 residues. V lost 5 bases and J lost 2, with 12 bases in between. The germline gives CDR1 SGHRS, CDR2 YFSETQ. CDR3 in DNA: TGCGCCAGCAGTAAAGGCGGGGACACAGATACGCAGTATTTT. Translation: CASSKGGDTDTQYF.

Here the CDR3 DNA reads TGTGCCACCAGCAGACCGGGGCTGGGGGGCGCGGGGGGGAAAGCTTTCTTT. It encodes CATSRPGLGGAGGKAFF. J is TRBJ1-1 and V is TRBV15, with a possible D match to TRBD1 (6 bases). This CDR3 spans 17 amino acids. Trimming shortened V by 2 bases and J by 9 bases, and 25 bases separated the two germline ends. Per the germline V gene, CDR1 is LNHNV and CDR2 is YYDKDF (reference sequence).

The table lists this clone with a count of one. This chain joins TRBV11-2 and TRBJ2-3; 9 bases are a match to TRBD2. The CDR3 spans 15 residues. Trimming removed 2 bases from V and 1 base from J; junction bases left unmatched: 1. From germline, CDR1 is SGHAT and CDR2 FQNNGV. Here the CDR3 DNA reads TGTGCCAGCAGCTTAATAGCGGGGGGCACAGATACGCAGTATTTT. As protein: CASSLIAGGTDTQYF.

This chain joins TRBV20-1 and TRBJ1-1, with D unclear. Per germline, CDR1 DFQATT and CDR2 SNEGSKA (reference sequence). This CDR3 is built from 11 residues. The V end lost 0 bases, the J end lost 7 bases, and 6 bases lay between the germline ends. The CDR3 spells CSARDFLEAFF. CDR3 DNA sequence: TGCAGTGCTAGAGATTTCCTTGAAGCTTTCTTT.

This clone has only one observation. This sequence joins TRBV9 and TRBJ2-2; D is uncertain. Germline values: CDR1 SGDLS, CDR2 YYNGEE. V gave up 4 bases and J gave up 5 bases, with 6 bases separating them. CDR3 length: 12 amino acids. DNA for the CDR3: TGTGCCAGCAGCCTACAGACCGGGGAGCTGTTTTTT. Its protein is CASSLQTGELFF.

The chain is built from TRBV27 and TRBJ2-1, with a possible D match to TRBD2 (5 bases). The germline V gene encodes CDR1 MNHEY and CDR2 SMNVEV (reference sequence). CDR3 length: 14 residues. The V and J ends lost 0 bases and 4 bases respectively, with 7 bases between them. The CDR3, as DNA: TGTGCCAGCAGTTTATCAACGGGGTACAATGAGCAGTTCTTC. It codes for CASSLSTGYNEQFF.

This clone appeared a single time. The gene calls are TRBV7-2 and TRBJ2-7; 7 bases are a match to TRBD1. The CDR3 extends over 15 amino acids. Germline CDR1 SGHTA, CDR2 FQGNSA. Unmatched junction bases numbered 9, after V lost 5 bases and J lost 2 bases. The CDR3 loop is CASSPTQGTPYEQYF. The DNA of the CDR3 is TGTGCCAGCAGCCCGACACAGGGGACCCCCTACGAGCAGTACTTC.

The rearrangement links TRBV6-5 to TRBJ1-6; 9 bases are shared with TRBD1. With V trimmed by 6 bases and J by 9 bases, 9 bases remained unmatched. The CDR3 totals 15 residues. In germline, CDR1 is MNHEY, CDR2 SVGAGI. CDR3: CASRKTGTGSSPLHF. As DNA, the CDR3 is TGTGCCAGCAGGAAAACCGGGACAGGGAGTTCACCCCTCCACTTT.

This clone was counted between two and nine times. The chain links TRBV25-1 to TRBJ1-2; D is unclear. CDR1 is MGHDK and CDR2 is SYGVNS in the germline V gene. Trimming shortened V by 3 bases and J by 6 bases, and 11 bases separated the two germline ends. This CDR3 spans 13 amino acids. The CDR3 nucleotides are TGTGCCAGCAGTGAGTCGACACGTCATGGCTACACCTTC. This gives the protein CASSESTRHGYTF.

The J gene is TRBJ2-3, the V gene TRBV7-9; D not resolved. CDR3 size: 14 residues. Trimming took off 4 bases at V and 3 bases at J, with 11 bases between the two ends. The germline V gene has CDR1 SEHNR and CDR2 FQNEAQ (reference sequence). The CDR3: CASSSLARTDTQYF. The CDR3, as DNA: TGTGCCAGCAGCTCCCTCGCCCGGACAGATACGCAGTATTTT. Complete variable domain (other parts from reference TRBV7-9 and TRBJ2-3): DTGVSQNPRHKITKRGQNVTFRCDPISEHNRLYWYRQTLGQGPEFLTYFQNEAQLEKSRLLSDRFSAERPKGSFSTLEIQRTEQGDSAMYLCASSSLARTDTQYFGPGTRLTVL.

This chain links TRBV13 with TRBJ2-7; 11 bases agree with TRBD1. The length of the CDR3 is 15 residues. Germline V CDR1 and CDR2: PRHDT, FYEKMQ (reference sequence). V shed 7 bases, J shed 6 bases, and the junction held 11 bases outside the gene matches. CDR3 bases: TGTGCCAGCACTGAAATGGGGGACAGGGGGAGCGAGCAGTACTTC. Protein product: CASTEMGDRGSEQYF.